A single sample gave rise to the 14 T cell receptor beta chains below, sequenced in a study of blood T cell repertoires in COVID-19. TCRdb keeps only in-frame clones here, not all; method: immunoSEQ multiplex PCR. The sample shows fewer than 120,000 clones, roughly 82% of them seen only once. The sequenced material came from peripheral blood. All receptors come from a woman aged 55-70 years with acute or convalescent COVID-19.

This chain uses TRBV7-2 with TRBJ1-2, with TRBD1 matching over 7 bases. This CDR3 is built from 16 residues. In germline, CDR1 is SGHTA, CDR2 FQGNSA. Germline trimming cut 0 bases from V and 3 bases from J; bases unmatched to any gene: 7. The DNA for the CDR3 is TGTGCCAGCAGCTTAGCACCCTTCACAGGGGACTATGGCTACACCTTC. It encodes CASSLAPFTGDYGYTF.

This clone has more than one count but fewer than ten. The CDR3 nucleotides are TGTGCCAGTAGTACTAGCACAGATACGCAGTATTTT. This translates into CASSTSTDTQYF. This rearrangement joins TRBV19 to TRBJ2-3, with D uncertain. CDR1 is LNHDA and CDR2 is SQIVND in the germline V gene (reference sequence). V dropped 4 bases and J dropped 0 bases, with 2 bases sitting between them. This CDR3 spans 12 amino acids. Based on the CDR3 plus reference TRBV19 and TRBJ2-3, the full variable domain is DGGITQSPKYLFRKEGQNVTLSCEQNLNHDAMYWYRQDPGQGLRLIYYSQIVNDFQKGDIAEGYSVSREKKESFPLTVTSAQKNPTAFYLCASSTSTDTQYFGPGTRLTVL.

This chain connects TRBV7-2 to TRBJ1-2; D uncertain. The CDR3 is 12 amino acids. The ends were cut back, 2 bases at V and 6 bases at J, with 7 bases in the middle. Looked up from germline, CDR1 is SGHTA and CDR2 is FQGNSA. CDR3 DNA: TGTGCCAGCAGCTTATTTCGGGATGGCTACACCTTC. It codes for CASSLFRDGYTF.

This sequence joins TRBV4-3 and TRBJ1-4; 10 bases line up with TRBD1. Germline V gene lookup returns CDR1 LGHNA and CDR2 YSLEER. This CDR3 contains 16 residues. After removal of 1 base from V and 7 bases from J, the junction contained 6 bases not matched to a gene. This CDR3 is CASSQGSGQGVEKLFF. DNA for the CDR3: TGCGCCAGCAGCCAAGGTAGCGGACAGGGGGTTGAAAAACTGTTTTTT.

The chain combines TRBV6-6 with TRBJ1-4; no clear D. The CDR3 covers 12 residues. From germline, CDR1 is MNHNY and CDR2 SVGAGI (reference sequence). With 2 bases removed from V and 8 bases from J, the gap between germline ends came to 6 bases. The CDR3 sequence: CASSYTQEKLFF. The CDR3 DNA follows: TGTGCCAGCAGTTACACGCAGGAAAAACTGTTTTTT.

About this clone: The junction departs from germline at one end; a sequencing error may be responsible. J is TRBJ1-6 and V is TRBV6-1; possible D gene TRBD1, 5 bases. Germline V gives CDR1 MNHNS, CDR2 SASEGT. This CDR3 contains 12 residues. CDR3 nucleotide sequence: TGTGCCAGCAGTGACACTCGGGGGGAGGAGAACTTT. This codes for CASSDTRGEENF.

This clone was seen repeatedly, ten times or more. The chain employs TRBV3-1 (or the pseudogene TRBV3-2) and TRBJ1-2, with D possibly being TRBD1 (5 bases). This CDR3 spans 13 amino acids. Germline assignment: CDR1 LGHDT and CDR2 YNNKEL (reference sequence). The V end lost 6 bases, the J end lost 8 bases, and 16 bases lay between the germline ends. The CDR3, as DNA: TGTGCCAGCAGGAGCCTGGGGAAGGGGGGCTACACCTTC. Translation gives CASRSLGKGGYTF.

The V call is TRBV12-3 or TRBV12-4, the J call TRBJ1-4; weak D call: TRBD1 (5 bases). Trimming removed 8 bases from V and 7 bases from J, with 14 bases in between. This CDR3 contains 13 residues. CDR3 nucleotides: TGTGCCAGCTCTAGGGGCCAAGGTGAAAAACTGTTTTTT. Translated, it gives CASSRGQGEKLFF.

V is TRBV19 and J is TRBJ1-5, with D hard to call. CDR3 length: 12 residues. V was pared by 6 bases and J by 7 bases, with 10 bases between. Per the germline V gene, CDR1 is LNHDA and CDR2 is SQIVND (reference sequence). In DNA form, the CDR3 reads TGTGCCAGTAGCCCCCGAGGACAGCCCCAGCATTTT. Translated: CASSPRGQPQHF.

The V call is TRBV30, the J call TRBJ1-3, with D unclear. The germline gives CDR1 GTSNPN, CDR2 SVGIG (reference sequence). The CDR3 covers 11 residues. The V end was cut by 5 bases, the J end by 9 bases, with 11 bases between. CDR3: CAWDLGGTIYF. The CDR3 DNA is TGTGCCTGGGACCTAGGCGGCACCATATATTTT.

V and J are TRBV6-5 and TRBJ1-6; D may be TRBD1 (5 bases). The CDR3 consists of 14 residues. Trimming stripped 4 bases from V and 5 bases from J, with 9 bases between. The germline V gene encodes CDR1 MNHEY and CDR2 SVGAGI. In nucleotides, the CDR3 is TGTGCCAGCAGTTGGGGACTGAATAATTCACCCCTCCACTTT. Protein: CASSWGLNNSPLHF.

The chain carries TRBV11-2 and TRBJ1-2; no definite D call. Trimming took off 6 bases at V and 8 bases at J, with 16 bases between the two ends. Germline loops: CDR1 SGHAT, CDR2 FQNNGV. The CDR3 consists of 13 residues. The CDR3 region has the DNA TGTGCCAGCAGTCAAGTCCCCTGGGAGGGCTACACCTTC. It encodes CASSQVPWEGYTF.

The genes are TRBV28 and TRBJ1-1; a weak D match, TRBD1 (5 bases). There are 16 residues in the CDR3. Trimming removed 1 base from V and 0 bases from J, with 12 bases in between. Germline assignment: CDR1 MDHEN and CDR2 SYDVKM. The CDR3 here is CASSLLGGGMNTEAFF. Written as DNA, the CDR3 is TGTGCCAGCAGTTTATTGGGCGGGGGTATGAACACTGAAGCTTTCTTT.

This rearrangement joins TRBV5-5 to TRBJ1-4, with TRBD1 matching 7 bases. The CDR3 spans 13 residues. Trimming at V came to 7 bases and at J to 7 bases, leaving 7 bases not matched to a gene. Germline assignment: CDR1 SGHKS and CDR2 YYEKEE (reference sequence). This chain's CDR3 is CASLRQGSEKLFF. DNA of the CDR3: TGTGCCAGCCTCCGACAGGGAAGTGAAAAACTGTTTTTT. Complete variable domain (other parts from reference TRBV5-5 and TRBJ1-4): DAGVTQSPTHLIKTRGQQVTLRCSPISGHKSVSWYQQVLGQGPQFIFQYYEKEERGRGNFPDRFSARQFPNYSSELNVNALLLGDSALYLCASLRQGSEKLFFGSGTQLSVL.